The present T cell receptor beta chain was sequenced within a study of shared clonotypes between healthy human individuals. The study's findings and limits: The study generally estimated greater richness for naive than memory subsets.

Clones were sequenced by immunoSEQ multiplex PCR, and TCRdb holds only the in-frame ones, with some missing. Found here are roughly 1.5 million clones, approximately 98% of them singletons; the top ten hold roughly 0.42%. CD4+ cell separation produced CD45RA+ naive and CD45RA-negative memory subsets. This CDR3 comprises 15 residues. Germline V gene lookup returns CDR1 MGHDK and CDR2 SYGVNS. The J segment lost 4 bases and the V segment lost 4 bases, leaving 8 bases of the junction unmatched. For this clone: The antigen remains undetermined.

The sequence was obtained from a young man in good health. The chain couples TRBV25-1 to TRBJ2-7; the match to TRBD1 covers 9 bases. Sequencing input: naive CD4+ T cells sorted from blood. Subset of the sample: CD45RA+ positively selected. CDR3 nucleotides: TGTGCCAGCAGTGCCCCCAGGGGACAGGGTTACGAGCAGTACTTC. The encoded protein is CASSAPRGQGYEQYF.